This TCR beta chain appears in the sequencing data of a study of PD-1 blockade in classical Hodgkin lymphoma. Following autologous stem cell transplantation, relapse occurred in every patient, and exposure to brentuximab vedotin varied. Points on this clone: Its antigen is currently unknown.

The ends lost 6 bases at V and 5 bases at J; junction bases unmatched: 10. The CDR3 is 16 amino acids. In germline, CDR1 is ENHRY, CDR2 SYGVKD. Sequencing was performed with immunoSEQ multiplex PCR; in TCRdb, only in-frame clones are kept and a portion is missing. This sample has more than 140,000 clones, with approximately 72% found just once. Notes on the study in general: Newly diagnosed and completely responding patients shared comparable baseline diversity.

The genes are TRBV10-3 and TRBJ1-6; 7 bases map to TRBD1. The material sequenced was peripheral blood mononuclear cells (PBMCs), taken before the second cycle of nivolumab. The sequence derives from a human donor with classical Hodgkin lymphoma. CDR3 region: CAISPDGTVNNSPLHF. The CDR3 DNA follows: TGTGCCATCAGCCCCGACGGGACAGTAAATAATTCACCCCTCCACTTT.